Presented here are 17 T cell receptor beta chains from one specimen sequenced in a study of blood T cell repertoires in COVID-19. Method: immunoSEQ multiplex PCR; TCRdb's copy keeps in-frame clones and lacks some. The sample contains fewer than 70,000 clones, 60% to 85% of which appear only once. The specimen sequenced was peripheral blood. The source of these receptors is a human donor in a cohort sampled during active COVID-19.

This clone was counted once. J is TRBJ1-2 and V is TRBV6-5; D perhaps matches TRBD1 (5 bases). This CDR3 comprises 12 residues. Germline V lookup: CDR1 MNHEY, CDR2 SVGAGI. The V end was cut by 10 bases, the J end by 2 bases, with 11 bases between. The CDR3: CATRQTNYGYTF. The CDR3 coding sequence is TGTGCCACCAGACAGACAAACTATGGCTACACCTTC.

The gene calls are TRBV13 and TRBJ1-1; 7 bases align to TRBD1. The CDR3 spans 14 residues. Germline CDR1 is PRHDT and CDR2 is FYEKMQ (reference sequence). V lost 0 bases to trimming and J lost 5 bases; unmatched junction nucleotides: 3. The CDR3 DNA sequence: TGTGCCAGCAGCTTAGGCAGGGGGTATACTGAAGCTTTCTTT. Translating gives CASSLGRGYTEAFF.

This chain uses TRBV18 with TRBJ1-1; D not certain. V lost 1 base and J lost 7, with 7 bases in between. CDR1 KGHSH and CDR2 LQKENI come from the germline V gene. The CDR3 runs 12 residues. This CDR3 is CASSPRAIEAFF. Here the CDR3 DNA reads TGTGCCAGCTCACCACGGGCGATTGAAGCTTTCTTT. Combining the CDR3 with reference TRBV18 and TRBJ1-1 gives the whole variable domain NAGVMQNPRHLVRRRGQEARLRCSPMKGHSHVYWYRQLPEEGLKFMVYLQKENIIDESGMPKERFSAEFPKEGPSILRIQQVVRGDSAAYFCASSPRAIEAFFGQGTRLTVV.

The chain uses TRBV5-1 and TRBJ2-4; TRBD2 matches at 7 bases. The ends lost 4 bases at V and 8 bases at J; junction bases unmatched: 12. Germline V gene data show CDR1 as SGHRS and CDR2 as YFSETQ. This CDR3 is built from 15 residues. This chain's CDR3 is CASSLADPQRDIQYF. CDR3 DNA: TGCGCCAGCAGCCTAGCGGACCCTCAGAGGGACATTCAGTACTTC.

The chain joins TRBV5-1 to TRBJ2-5; 8 bases agree with TRBD1. V was clipped by 6 bases and J by 4 bases; unmatched bases: 8. Germline assignment: CDR1 SGHRS and CDR2 YFSETQ. CDR3 length: 14 amino acids. The CDR3, as DNA: TGCGCCAGCACCACAGGGGGGTATGGAGAGACCCAGTACTTC. It yields the protein CASTTGGYGETQYF.

V is TRBV27 and J is TRBJ1-4, with D possibly being TRBD1 (5 bases). Trimming shortened V by 5 bases and J by 3 bases, and 16 bases separated the two germline ends. Germline V gene data show CDR1 as MNHEY and CDR2 as SMNVEV (reference sequence). This CDR3 spans 16 amino acids. CDR3 sequence reads: CASSPLLGLPNEKLFF. The CDR3 nucleotides read TGTGCCAGCAGTCCCCTCCTGGGGCTGCCTAATGAAAAACTGTTTTTT.

V is TRBV3-1 (or the pseudogene TRBV3-2) and J is TRBJ1-3; TRBD1 matches at 7 bases. The CDR3 is made up of 16 amino acids. Germline lookup yields CDR1 LGHDT and CDR2 YNNKEL (reference sequence). The junction had 7 bases not matched to a gene; V was cut back by 1 base and J by 4 bases. In DNA, the CDR3 is TGTGCCAGCAGCCAAGCTGCGCCGGGACAGGGAAACACCATATATTTT. Protein sequence: CASSQAAPGQGNTIYF.

V usage is TRBV7-9 and J usage is TRBJ2-7; 8 bases align to TRBD1. The V and J ends lost 5 bases and 5 bases, in that order; junction bases with no gene match: 8. Germline V gene sequence: CDR1 SEHNR, CDR2 FQNEAQ (reference sequence). The CDR3 sequence is 14 residues long. This CDR3 is CASSQTGGINEQYF. For the CDR3, the DNA is TGTGCCAGCAGCCAAACAGGGGGTATCAACGAGCAGTACTTC.

The chain links TRBV18 to TRBJ1-2; D gene uncertain. Trimming removed 4 bases from V and 2 bases from J, with 11 bases in between. The CDR3 sequence is 14 residues long. Germline CDR1 reads KGHSH; CDR2 reads LQKENI. This chain's CDR3 is CASSHLDVNYGYTF. Here the CDR3 DNA reads TGTGCCAGCTCACACCTAGATGTCAACTATGGCTACACCTTC.

The chain has TRBV19 and TRBJ2-1; 16 bases match TRBD2. V trimming: 3 bases; J trimming: 0 bases; junction bases outside the gene matches: 5. CDR3 length: 19 residues. Germline V gives CDR1 LNHDA, CDR2 SQIVND (reference sequence). The CDR3 sequence is CASSMQGLAGGPSYNEQFF. CDR3 sequence (DNA): TGTGCCAGTAGTATGCAGGGACTAGCGGGAGGGCCCTCCTACAATGAGCAGTTCTTC.

This clone occurred a few times. The chain recombines TRBV9 with TRBJ2-7; TRBD2 aligns across 7 bases. The J segment lost 2 bases and the V segment lost 4 bases, leaving 9 bases of the junction unmatched. This CDR3 has 15 amino acids. Looked up from germline, CDR1 is SGDLS and CDR2 is YYNGEE. The CDR3 DNA is TGTGCCAGCAGCCCCAGTTTCGCGGGAGCCTACGAGCAGTACTTC. Its translation is CASSPSFAGAYEQYF.

The rearrangement joins TRBV7-2 to TRBJ2-5; possible D gene TRBD1, 6 bases. The V gene's germline CDR1 is SGHTA and CDR2 FQGNSA. V dropped 5 bases and J dropped 4 bases, with 17 bases sitting between them. The CDR3 totals 15 residues. The DNA of the CDR3 is TGTGCCAGCAGCCCCTTCCAGGGGCCGCTAGAGACCCAGTACTTC. It yields the protein CASSPFQGPLETQYF.

Written as DNA, the CDR3 is TGTGCCAGCATCGGACAGGGGTTGGTCGGCGAGCAGTACTTC. Translated, it gives CASIGQGLVGEQYF. The chain uses TRBV25-1 and TRBJ2-7, with 9 bases identical to TRBD1. This CDR3 comprises 14 residues. Germline trimming cut 7 bases from V and 6 bases from J; bases unmatched to any gene: 10. Germline V gene lookup returns CDR1 MGHDK and CDR2 SYGVNS.

The rearrangement uses TRBV7-8 and TRBJ2-7; D gene ambiguous. V shed 4 bases and J shed 7 bases, with 8 bases lying between them. From germline, CDR1 is SGHVS and CDR2 FQNEAQ. The CDR3 loop spans 11 amino acids. The CDR3 region is CASSSPREQYF. Written as DNA, the CDR3 is TGTGCCAGCAGCTCCCCTAGGGAGCAGTACTTC.

This chain joins TRBV6-4 and TRBJ2-2, with a possible D match to TRBD2 (6 bases). The ends were cut back, 0 bases at V and 1 base at J, with 6 bases in the middle. CDR3 length equals 15 residues. Germline assignment: CDR1 MRHNA and CDR2 SNTAGT. The CDR3 coding sequence is TGTGCCAGCAGTGACTCTAGCGGGAACACCGGGGAGCTGTTTTTT. Its translation: CASSDSSGNTGELFF.

The V gene is TRBV19, the J gene TRBJ1-2; unclear D gene. Between the trimmed V and J ends, which lost 4 bases and 2 bases, there was a span of 14 bases. CDR3 size: 15 residues. CDR1 is LNHDA and CDR2 is SQIVND in the germline V gene (reference sequence). CDR3 in DNA: TGTGCCAGTAGTAGAGGGCCGGGCCCCAACTATGGCTACACCTTC. It codes for CASSRGPGPNYGYTF.

The chain combines TRBV2 with TRBJ2-5, with 9 bases identical to TRBD1. There are 15 residues in the CDR3. Trimming cost V 6 bases and J 5 bases; bases outside gene matches: 10. Per the germline V gene, CDR1 is SNHLY and CDR2 is FYNNEI. This chain's CDR3 is CASSTGTGYGETQYF. The CDR3 bases are TGTGCCAGCAGCACCGGGACAGGGTATGGGGAGACCCAGTACTTC.